This is a list of T cell receptor beta chains from one sample in a study of Graves' ophthalmopathy and Graves' hyperthyroidism. TCRdb used MiXCR to reprocess the multiplex PCR reads, holding one entry per CDR3 protein. The table has 40,000 to 45,000 distinct CDR3 sequences, over 40% seen once; the top ten hold roughly 18%. The material sequenced was peripheral blood. All receptors derive from an adult man with Graves' ophthalmopathy. Both conserved end residues are part of each CDR3. The D gene is left open where the match is weak. Clone size appears in some rows only: once, few, many, or a class for an expanded clone.

cdr3_aa,cdr3_nt,v_call,j_call,d_call,clone_size
CASTQQGGTDTQYF,TGCGCCAGCACCCAACAGGGTGGCACAGATACGCAGTATTTT,TRBV5-1,TRBJ2-3,NA,many
CASSPTESTGNTEAFF,TGTGCCAGCTCACCGACCGAATCAACAGGGAACACTGAAGCTTTCTTT,TRBV18,TRBJ1-1,NA,few
CASSFAQETQYF,TGTGCCAGCAGTTTTGCTCAGGAGACCCAGTACTTC,TRBV12-3/TRBV12-4,TRBJ2-5,NA,once
CAGSLEGSGGGIFYTEAFF,TGTGCCGGCAGCTTAGAGGGGTCGGGCGGGGGAATTTTCTACACTGAAGCTTTCTTT,TRBV7-9,TRBJ1-1,NA,NA
CASSLRSGGYTF,TGTGCCAGCAGCTTACGGTCAGGTGGCTACACCTTC,TRBV7-8,TRBJ1-2,NA,medium-sized
CSTRSRGRSPLHF,TGCAGTACAAGGAGCCGTGGGAGGTCACCCCTCCACTTT,TRBV20-1,TRBJ1-6,NA,medium-sized
CASGLGDRVTGELFF,TGTGCTAGTGGTTTGGGGGACAGGGTAACCGGGGAGCTGTTTTTT,TRBV12-5,TRBJ2-2,TRBD1,many
CASSYQGAAEAFF,TGTGCCAGCAGTTATCAGGGCGCGGCTGAAGCTTTCTTT,TRBV27,TRBJ1-1,NA,few
CATSSIGQGGVAFF,TGTGCCACCAGCAGTATAGGACAGGGAGGGGTAGCTTTCTTT,TRBV15,TRBJ1-1,TRBD1,NA
CASSARGSRNTEAFF,TGCGCCAGCAGTGCCCGGGGGAGCCGGAACACTGAAGCTTTCTTT,TRBV10-1,TRBJ1-1,NA,once
CASSLRGAGRDAFF,TGTGCCAGCAGCTTGCGGGGGGCAGGGAGGGATGCTTTCTTT,TRBV7-9,TRBJ1-1,NA,NA
CASLRRGTEGFF,TGTGCCAGCCTCCGGCGGGGCACTGAGGGTTTCTTT,TRBV7-8,TRBJ1-1,NA,NA
CASSLGAGANTEAFF,TGTGCCAGCAGCTTAGGCGCAGGGGCGAACACTGAAGCTTTCTTT,TRBV11-2,TRBJ1-1,NA,many
CSARTPSGELFF,TGCAGTGCTAGGACTCCTTCCGGGGAGCTGTTTTTT,TRBV20-1,TRBJ2-2,NA,many
CASSLDFGNYGYTF,TGCGCCAGCAGCTTGGACTTCGGCAACTATGGCTACACCTTC,TRBV5-1,TRBJ1-2,NA,NA
CASRAGSLPLHF,TGTGCCAGCAGGGCGGGCAGTTTGCCCCTCCACTTT,TRBV7-9,TRBJ1-6,NA,NA
CASSDSGGSADTQYF,TGTGCCAGCAGTGACTCCGGCGGGAGCGCAGATACGCAGTATTTT,TRBV6-4,TRBJ2-3,TRBD2,many
CSAKRLADLYNEQFF,TGCAGTGCTAAGAGACTAGCGGACCTCTACAATGAGCAGTTCTTC,TRBV20-1,TRBJ2-1,TRBD2,NA
CASSRLTRDYGYTF,TGTGCCAGCAGTAGATTGACACGGGACTATGGCTACACCTTC,TRBV28,TRBJ1-2,NA,NA
CASGTLAGGPNEQFF,TGTGCCAGCGGGACACTAGCGGGAGGGCCCAATGAGCAGTTCTTC,TRBV6-1,TRBJ2-1,TRBD2,many
CRARERSEGYTF,TGCAGAGCTAGAGAACGCTCGGAGGGCTACACCTTC,TRBV20-1,TRBJ1-2,NA,NA
CASSPRTADTQYF,TGTGCCAGCAGCCCCCGGACAGCAGATACGCAGTATTTT,TRBV7-9,TRBJ2-3,NA,many
CVSSPLYRQGKQETQYF,TGTGTCAGCAGTCCTCTCTACCGACAGGGAAAACAAGAGACCCAGTACTTC,TRBV28,TRBJ2-5,TRBD1,many
CAWSPRASNEQFF,TGTGCCTGGAGTCCCAGAGCCAGTAATGAGCAGTTCTTC,TRBV30,TRBJ2-1,NA,many
CASSLGPGGFYEQFF,TGTGCCAGCAGCTTAGGCCCTGGAGGATTCTATGAGCAGTTCTTC,TRBV11-3,TRBJ2-1,NA,NA
CASSVQENRDPWGYTF,TGTGCCAGCAGCGTGCAAGAAAACAGGGATCCATGGGGCTACACCTTC,TRBV5-6,TRBJ1-2,NA,NA
CAGSALFYGYTF,TGTGCCGGCAGTGCTCTCTTCTATGGCTACACCTTC,TRBV9,TRBJ1-2,NA,NA
CASSLEPDEKLFF,TGTGCCAGCAGCTTGGAGCCCGATGAAAAACTGTTTTTT,TRBV5-6,TRBJ1-4,NA,NA
CASRKIRDCLF,TGTGCCAGCAGAAAGATCCGGGACTGCCTTTTT,TRBV6-2/TRBV6-3,TRBJ2-2,NA,NA
CASSPPTGLRNEQFF,TGTGCCAGCTCACCACCGACGGGACTTAGAAATGAGCAGTTCTTC,TRBV18,TRBJ2-1,NA,NA
CASRRGDSPLHF,TGTGCCAGCAGACGGGGGGATTCACCCCTCCACTTT,TRBV19,TRBJ1-6,NA,medium-sized
CAISAEGGNQPQHF,TGTGCCATCAGTGCGGAGGGTGGCAATCAGCCCCAGCATTTT,TRBV10-3,TRBJ1-5,NA,medium-sized
CASSLAGQGRNTIYF,TGCGCCAGCAGCTTGGCGGGACAGGGCCGAAACACCATATATTTT,TRBV5-1,TRBJ1-3,TRBD1,many
CSATLLGQRSSYNEQFF,TGCAGTGCTACATTACTGGGGCAGCGAAGCTCCTACAATGAGCAGTTCTTC,TRBV20-1,TRBJ2-1,NA,NA
CASSRDLRINEKLFF,TGCGCTAGCAGCAGAGATCTTCGGATTAATGAAAAACTGTTTTTT,TRBV7-7,TRBJ1-4,NA,NA
CATSDTRGMNTEAFF,TGTGCCACCAGTGATACGCGGGGCATGAACACTGAAGCTTTCTTT,TRBV24-1,TRBJ1-1,NA,NA
CSAKRQDWHEQYF,TGCAGTGCTAAGCGACAGGATTGGCACGAGCAGTACTTC,TRBV20-1,TRBJ2-7,NA,NA
CASSPLTSGNEQFF,TGTGCCAGCTCACCATTAACTAGCGGGAATGAGCAGTTCTTC,TRBV18,TRBJ2-1,TRBD2,few
CASSLQAPSTNEKLFF,TGTGCCAGCAGCTTACAGGCCCCCTCAACTAATGAAAAACTGTTTTTT,TRBV7-2,TRBJ1-4,NA,many
CASLLGGNSPLHF,TGTGCCAGTTTGTTGGGGGGGAATTCACCCCTCCACTTT,TRBV12-3/TRBV12-4,TRBJ1-6,NA,many
CGASGTYEQYF,TGCGGGGCTAGCGGTACCTACGAGCAGTACTTC,TRBV20-1,TRBJ2-7,TRBD2,medium-sized
CASSLWGDNEQYF,TGTGCCAGCAGCTTATGGGGGGATAATGAGCAGTATTTT,TRBV7-8,TRBJ2-3,NA,NA
CASSAIGTSGSPRELFF,TGTGCCAGCAGTGCTATCGGGACTAGCGGGAGCCCGAGGGAGCTGTTTTTT,TRBV2,TRBJ2-2,TRBD2,NA
CSARVRGPAYEQYF,TGCAGTGCTAGAGTCCGGGGTCCAGCTTACGAGCAGTACTTC,TRBV20-1,TRBJ2-7,NA,NA